This T cell receptor beta chain emerged from a study of early T cells in non-severe SARS-CoV-2 infection (dated by TCRdb to about 2021). Regarding the research as a whole: Because TCR sequencing relied on bulk RNA taken from unsorted whole blood, pairing of alpha and beta chains was not possible. Study-wide findings and limitations: VDJdb matching was skewed toward anti-spike CD8 responses, so virus-specific expansions were likely underestimated and private and CD4 specificities were missed.

This was a case-control study nested in a cohort of healthcare workers in London, UK, who had nasopharyngeal swab PCR tests and blood samples taken every week. Healthcare workers were enrolled in the week of the UK lockdown, from 23 to 31 March 2020, and were followed every week for up to roughly 16 weeks. This clonotype came up many times. The antigen it recognizes is unknown. No base qualities exist here, and no much larger clone lies one base off it. Library method: 5' RACE. The run used a NextSeq 500. To correct for sequencing error and PCR bias, the TCR library protocol tagged individual cDNA molecules with unique molecular identifiers. Sequencing covered both TCR alpha and beta chains, and within each sample the abundances of alpha and beta sequences were tightly co-correlated. In the source study's methods: Decombinator V4 was used to annotate TCR sequences for V gene, J gene and CDR3. Expanded TCRs were defined as changing significantly between any two time points under a Poisson model with p below 0.0001. Abundances of TCRs were expressed as counts per million after normalisation to the total number of TCRs sequenced in each sample. TRAV1-2 paired with TRAJ12, TRAJ20 or TRAJ33 defined MAIT TCRs, while TRAV10 paired with TRAJ18 defined iNKT TCRs. A search of VDJdb, accessed on 1 November 2021, was run for TCRs annotated to CMV, EBV and SARS-CoV-2, with TCRs annotated for multiple antigens excluded. Using fastp trimming at Q25 and MiXCR clonotype assembly, TCRdb reanalyzed the public sequencing data and kept in-frame beta chains. Each record represents a unique CDR3 protein, reported with the most common genes and DNA among its rows. TCRdb's processing, not the study's, gives the V and J calls here. Counted in this sample were fewer than 35,000 distinct CDR3 sequences; about 4.7% of them appeared once. The leading ten clones occupy around 14% of the sample.

The CDR3 sequence holds 15 residues, the cysteine and phenylalanine included. The retained sequence is limited to the CDR3, 45 bases, with the frame set at the first base. Cut back by 0 bases and 4 bases, the V and J ends lie 12 bases apart. As encoded in the germline V gene (reference sequence), CDR1 is MNHNY while CDR2 is SVGAGI. The sequence was obtained from an adult who was a healthcare worker with PCR-confirmed SARS-CoV-2 infection or an uninfected control (not recorded which). The sequenced sample consisted of whole blood. The sequence is built from TRBV6-6 and TRBJ1-2; TRBD1 is possibly the D segment (5 matching bases). The CDR3 reads CASSYSLGVAYGYTF. In nucleotide form, the sequence is TGTGCCAGCAGTTACTCACTAGGGGTGGCCTATGGCTACACCTTC.